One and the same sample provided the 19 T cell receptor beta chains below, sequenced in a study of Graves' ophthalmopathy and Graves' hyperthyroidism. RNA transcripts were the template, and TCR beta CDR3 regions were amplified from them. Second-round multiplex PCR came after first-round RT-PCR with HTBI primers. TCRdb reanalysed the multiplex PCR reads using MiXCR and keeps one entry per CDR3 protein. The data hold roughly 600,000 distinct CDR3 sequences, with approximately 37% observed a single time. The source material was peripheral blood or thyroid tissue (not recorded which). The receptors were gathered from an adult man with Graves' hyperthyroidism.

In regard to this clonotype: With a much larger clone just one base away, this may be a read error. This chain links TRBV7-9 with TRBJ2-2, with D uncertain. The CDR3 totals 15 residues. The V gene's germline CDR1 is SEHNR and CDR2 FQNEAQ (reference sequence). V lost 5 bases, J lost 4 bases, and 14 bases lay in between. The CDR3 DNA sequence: TGTGCCAGCAGCGTAGGCGTTTCGAGCACCGGGGAGCTGTTTTTT. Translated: CASSVGVSSTGELFF. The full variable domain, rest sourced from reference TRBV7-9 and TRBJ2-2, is DTGVSQNPRHKITKRGQNVTFRCDPISEHNRLYWYRQTLGQGPEFLTYFQNEAQLEKSRLLSDRFSAERPKGSFSTLEIQRTEQGDSAMYLCASSVGVSSTGELFFGEGSRLTVL.

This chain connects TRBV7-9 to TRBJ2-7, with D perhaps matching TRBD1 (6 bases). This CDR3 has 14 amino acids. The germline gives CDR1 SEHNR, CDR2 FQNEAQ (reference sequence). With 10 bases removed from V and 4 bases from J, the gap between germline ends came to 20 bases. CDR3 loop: CATSGQGGRYEQYF. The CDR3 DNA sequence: TGTGCCACCTCTGGACAAGGGGGTCGGTACGAGCAGTACTTC.

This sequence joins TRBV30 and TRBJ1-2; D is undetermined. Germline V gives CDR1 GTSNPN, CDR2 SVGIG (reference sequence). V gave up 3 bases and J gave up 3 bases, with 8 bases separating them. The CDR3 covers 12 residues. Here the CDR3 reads CAWSGDYYGYTF. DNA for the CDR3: TGTGCCTGGAGCGGAGATTACTATGGCTACACCTTC. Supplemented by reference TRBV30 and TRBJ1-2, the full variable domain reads SQTIHQWPATLVQPVGSPLSLECTVEGTSNPNLYWYRQAAGRGLQLLFYSVGIGQISSEVPQNLSASRPQDRQFILSSKKLLLSDSGFYLCAWSGDYYGYTFGSGTRLTVV.

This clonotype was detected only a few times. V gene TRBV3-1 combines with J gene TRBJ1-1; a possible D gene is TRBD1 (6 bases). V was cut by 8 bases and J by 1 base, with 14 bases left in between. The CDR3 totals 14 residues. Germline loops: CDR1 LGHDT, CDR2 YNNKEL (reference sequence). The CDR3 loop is CASSRTAGNTEAFF. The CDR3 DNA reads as TGTGCCAGCTCCCGGACAGCCGGGAACACTGAAGCTTTCTTT.

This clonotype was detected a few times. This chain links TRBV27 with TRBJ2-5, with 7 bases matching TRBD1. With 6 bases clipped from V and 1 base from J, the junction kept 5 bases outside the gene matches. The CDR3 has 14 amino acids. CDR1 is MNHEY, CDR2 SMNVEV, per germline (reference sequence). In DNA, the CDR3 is TGTGCCAGCAGGGAGACAGGGATCCAAGAGACCCAGTACTTC. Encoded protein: CASRETGIQETQYF.

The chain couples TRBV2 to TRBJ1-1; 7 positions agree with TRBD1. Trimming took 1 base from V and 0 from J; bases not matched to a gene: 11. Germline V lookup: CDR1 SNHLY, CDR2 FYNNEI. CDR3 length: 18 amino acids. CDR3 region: CASSEGATRDRMNTEAFF. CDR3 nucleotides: TGTGCCAGCAGTGAAGGGGCAACGAGGGACAGAATGAACACTGAAGCTTTCTTT. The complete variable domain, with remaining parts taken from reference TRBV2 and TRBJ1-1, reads EPEVTQTPSHQVTQMGQEVILRCVPISNHLYFYWYRQILGQKVEFLVSFYNNEISEKSEIFDDQFSVERPDGSNFTLKIRSTKLEDSAMYFCASSEGATRDRMNTEAFFGQGTRLTVV.

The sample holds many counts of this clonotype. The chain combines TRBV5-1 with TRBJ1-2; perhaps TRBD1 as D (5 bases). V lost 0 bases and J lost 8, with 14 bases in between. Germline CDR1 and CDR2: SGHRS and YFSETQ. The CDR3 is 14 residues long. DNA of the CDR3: TGCGCCAGCAGCTTGGGTGGAGGGGCCTCGGGCTACACCTTC. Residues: CASSLGGGASGYTF.

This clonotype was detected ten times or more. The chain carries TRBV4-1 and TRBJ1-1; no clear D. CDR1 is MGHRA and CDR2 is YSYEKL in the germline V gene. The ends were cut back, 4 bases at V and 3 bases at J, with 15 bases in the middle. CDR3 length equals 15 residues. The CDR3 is CASSPIPQEDTEAFF. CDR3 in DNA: TGCGCCAGCAGCCCTATCCCCCAAGAAGACACTGAAGCTTTCTTT.

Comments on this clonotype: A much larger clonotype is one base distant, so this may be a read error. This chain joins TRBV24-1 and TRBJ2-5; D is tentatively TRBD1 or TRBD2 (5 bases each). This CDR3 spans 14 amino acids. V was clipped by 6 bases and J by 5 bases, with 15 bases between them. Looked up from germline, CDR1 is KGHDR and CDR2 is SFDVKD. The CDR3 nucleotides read TGTGCCACCAGTCCCGAGGGGCTTGGGGAGACCCAGTACTTC. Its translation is CATSPEGLGETQYF.

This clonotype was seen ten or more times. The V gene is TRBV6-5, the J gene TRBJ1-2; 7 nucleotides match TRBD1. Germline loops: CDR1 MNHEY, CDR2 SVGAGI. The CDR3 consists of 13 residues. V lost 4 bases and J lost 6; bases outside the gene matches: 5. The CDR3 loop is CASSSTGWNGYTF. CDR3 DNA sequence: TGTGCCAGCAGTTCGACAGGGTGGAATGGCTACACCTTC.

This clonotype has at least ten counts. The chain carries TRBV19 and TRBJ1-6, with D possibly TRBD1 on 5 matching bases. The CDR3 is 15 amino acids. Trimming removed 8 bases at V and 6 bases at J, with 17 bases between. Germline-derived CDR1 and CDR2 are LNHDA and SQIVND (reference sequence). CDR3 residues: CASCSRTGGNSPLHF. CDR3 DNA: TGTGCCAGTTGCTCCCGAACTGGGGGTAATTCACCCCTCCACTTT.

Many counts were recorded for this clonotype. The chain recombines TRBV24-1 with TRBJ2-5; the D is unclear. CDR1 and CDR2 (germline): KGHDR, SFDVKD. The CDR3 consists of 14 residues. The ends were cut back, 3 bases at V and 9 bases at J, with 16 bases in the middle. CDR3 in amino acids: CATSDPTRPGPQYF. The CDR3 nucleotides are TGTGCCACCAGTGATCCGACCCGCCCTGGTCCCCAGTACTTC.

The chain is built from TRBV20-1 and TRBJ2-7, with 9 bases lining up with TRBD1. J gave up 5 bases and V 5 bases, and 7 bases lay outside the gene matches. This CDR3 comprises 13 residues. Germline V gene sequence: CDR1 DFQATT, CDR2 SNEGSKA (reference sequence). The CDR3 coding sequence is TGCAGTGCTGCACAGGGGGCGGTCGACGAGCAGTACTTC. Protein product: CSAAQGAVDEQYF.

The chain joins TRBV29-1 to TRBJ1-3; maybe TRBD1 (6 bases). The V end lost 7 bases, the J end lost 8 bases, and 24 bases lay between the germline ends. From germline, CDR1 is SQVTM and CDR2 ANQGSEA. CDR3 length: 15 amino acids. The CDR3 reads CSAQDSVLRGYTIYF. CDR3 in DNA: TGCAGCGCCCAGGACAGCGTCCTCCGTGGCTACACCATATATTTT.

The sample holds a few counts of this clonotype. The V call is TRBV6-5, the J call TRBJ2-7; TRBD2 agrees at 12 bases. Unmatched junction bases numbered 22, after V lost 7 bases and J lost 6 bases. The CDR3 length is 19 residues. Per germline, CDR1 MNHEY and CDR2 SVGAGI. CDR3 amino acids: CASTTQYPTSGRPPGEQYF. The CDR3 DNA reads TGTGCCAGCACCACACAATACCCCACTAGCGGGAGGCCCCCCGGCGAGCAGTACTTC.

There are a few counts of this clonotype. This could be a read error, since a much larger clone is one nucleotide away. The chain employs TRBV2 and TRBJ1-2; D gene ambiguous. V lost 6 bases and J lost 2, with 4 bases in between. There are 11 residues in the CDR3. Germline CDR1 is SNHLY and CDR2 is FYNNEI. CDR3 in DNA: TGTGCCAGCAGGGGGAACTATGGCTACACCTTC. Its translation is CASRGNYGYTF.

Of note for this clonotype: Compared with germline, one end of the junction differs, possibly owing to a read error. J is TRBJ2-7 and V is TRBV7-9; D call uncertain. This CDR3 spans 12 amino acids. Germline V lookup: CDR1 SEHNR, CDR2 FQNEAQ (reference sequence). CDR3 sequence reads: CASSSTEYERYF. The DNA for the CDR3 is TGTGCCAGCAGCTCTACAGAATACGAGCGGTACTTC.

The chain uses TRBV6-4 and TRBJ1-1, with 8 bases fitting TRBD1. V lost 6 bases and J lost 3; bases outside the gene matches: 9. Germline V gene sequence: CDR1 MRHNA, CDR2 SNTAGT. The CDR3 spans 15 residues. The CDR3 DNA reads TGTGCCAGCAGCTCCGGGACAGGAGCGGACACTGAAGCTTTCTTT. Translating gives CASSSGTGADTEAFF.

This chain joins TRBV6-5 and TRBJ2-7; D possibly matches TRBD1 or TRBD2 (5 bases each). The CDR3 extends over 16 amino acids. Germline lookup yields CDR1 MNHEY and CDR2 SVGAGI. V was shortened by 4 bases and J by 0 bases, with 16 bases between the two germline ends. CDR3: CASSFSGQGASYEQYF. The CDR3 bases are TGTGCCAGCAGTTTCTCGGGGCAGGGAGCCTCCTACGAGCAGTACTTC.